The present TCR beta chain was sequenced within a study of cytomegalovirus exposure and HLA in healthy donors. The study, taken as a whole, reports: The investigators catalogued 150 to 200 TCR beta chains as cytomegalovirus-associated.

Method: immunoSEQ multiplex PCR; TCRdb's copy keeps in-frame clones and lacks some. The data contain 150,000 to 200,000 clones, around 83% of them singletons. A word on this clone: The antigen remains unidentified.

CDR1 and CDR2 (germline): MDHEN, SYDVKM. V shed 6 bases, J shed 1 base, and the junction held 3 bases outside the gene matches. The CDR3 is 14 amino acids. This TCR was sampled from a young woman in good health and CMV-seropositive. The V call is TRBV28, the J call TRBJ1-5; the match to TRBD1 covers 7 bases. What was sequenced was PBMCs. CDR3 in amino acids: CASSWDRSNQPQHF. The CDR3 DNA reads TGTGCCAGCAGCTGGGACAGAAGCAATCAGCCCCAGCATTTT. The full variable domain, with the rest looked up from reference TRBV28 and TRBJ1-5, is DVKVTQSSRYLVKRTGEKVFLECVQDMDHENMFWYRQDPGLGLRLIYFSYDVKMKEKGDIPEGYSVSREKKERFSLILESASTNQTSMYLCASSWDRSNQPQHFGDGTRLSIL.